This is a list of T cell receptor beta chains from one sample in a study of cytomegalovirus exposure and HLA in healthy donors. TCRdb's copy holds only in-frame clones and misses some; the assay was immunoSEQ multiplex PCR. The sample records 150,000 to 200,000 clones, 86% being singletons. The specimen was PBMCs. These receptors were obtained from a young woman in good health and CMV-seronegative. Both conserved end residues are part of each CDR3. D genes are given only for firm matches. Part of the rows lack a size; the others show once, few, many or a class for expanded clones.

d_call clone_size j_call v_call cdr3_length cdr3_aa
TRBD2 NA TRBJ2-1 TRBV27 13 CASRYGRANEQFF
TRBD2 NA TRBJ2-1 TRBV9 12 CASDSGSNEQFF
NA few TRBJ2-1 TRBV13 13 CASSGSSYNEQFF
NA NA TRBJ1-4 TRBV19 15 CASSIALGPNEKLFF
TRBD2 NA TRBJ2-1 TRBV5-4 16 CASSSGLAGGFREQFF
NA NA TRBJ2-3 TRBV29-1 14 CTAGQGTSTDTQYF
NA NA TRBJ2-5 TRBV29-1 12 CSVDEQGETQYF
NA NA TRBJ1-1 TRBV2 12 CASSGGGGAAFF
TRBD2 NA TRBJ2-1 TRBV6-5 13 CASSIAGANEQFF
TRBD2 NA TRBJ2-5 TRBV10-3 14 CAISTGTSGETQYF
NA NA TRBJ2-3 TRBV10-3 17 CATSISSGGGQGDTQYF
NA NA TRBJ1-2 TRBV7-2 14 CASSSGRNNYGYTF
TRBD2 once TRBJ2-7 TRBV27 15 CASSPPGLGVGEQYF
TRBD1 NA TRBJ2-7 TRBV10-1 16 CASSGTGGKTKGEQYF
NA NA TRBJ1-1 TRBV19 15 CASFTGGSRRTEAFF
NA NA TRBJ2-1 TRBV5-4 15 CASSSVGLSANEQFF
TRBD1 NA TRBJ1-2 TRBV15 15 CATSRDTDRVYSYTF
TRBD1 NA TRBJ1-1 TRBV7-8 14 CASSSGQGYTEAFF
NA NA TRBJ2-7 TRBV20-1 11 CSAVTVYEQYF
TRBD1 NA TRBJ2-7 TRBV4-3 17 CASSQGTGGLSSYEQYF
TRBD1 NA TRBJ2-1 TRBV12-5 17 CASGFWLRTGGNNEQFF
NA once TRBJ1-2 TRBV4-3 16 CASSQDLARTNYGYTF
NA NA TRBJ2-5 TRBV11-1 13 CASSPGNQETQYF
NA NA TRBJ1-1 TRBV30 16 CAWSSWGGPRDTEAFF
NA NA TRBJ2-1 TRBV7-2 15 CASSTDGGPYNEQFF
TRBD1 NA TRBJ2-1 TRBV29-1 11 CSVEGGDRGFF
TRBD2 NA TRBJ2-1 TRBV7-8 16 CASSQTSGGSYNEQFF
TRBD1 NA TRBJ1-2 TRBV2 15 CASTNRTGGSVGYTF
NA NA TRBJ2-7 TRBV2 15 CASSDRRDYHTEQYF
TRBD1 NA TRBJ1-1 TRBV19 16 CASSANGLRGDTEAFF
NA NA TRBJ1-1 TRBV4-1 15 CASSQVVREGTEAFF
NA NA TRBJ2-2 TRBV10-3 13 CAISAVNTGELFF
NA NA TRBJ1-5 TRBV19 15 CASIRKGFANQPQHF
NA NA TRBJ2-7 TRBV5-1 13 CASSLTTAYEQYF
TRBD2 many TRBJ2-1 TRBV19 13 CASSNGGWNEQFF
TRBD1 NA TRBJ1-4 TRBV27 16 CASSTIRDRPVGKLFF
TRBD2 NA TRBJ2-3 TRBV7-2 18 CASSLGIQSGRGTDTQYF
NA NA TRBJ1-5 TRBV19 14 CASIDTYSNQPQHF
NA NA TRBJ2-1 TRBV11-3 20 CASSLTARAPRLSSYNEQFF
NA NA TRBJ2-7 TRBV6-6 11 CASSYYYEQYF
TRBD2 NA TRBJ2-7 TRBV4-2 16 CASSHGRSPSPYEQYF
NA NA TRBJ2-1 TRBV19 13 CASSDGINNEQFF
NA NA TRBJ2-2 TRBV29-1 13 CSVEDPWGGELFF
NA NA TRBJ1-3 TRBV7-2 14 CASSRGYSGNTIYF
NA NA TRBJ1-2 TRBV28 12 CASGLRASGYTF
NA NA TRBJ1-4 TRBV4-3 13 CASSQGPNEKLFF
TRBD1 NA TRBJ1-5 TRBV7-2 17 CASSSGQGPYSNQPQHF
NA once TRBJ2-7 TRBV28 15 CASGVIGRASYEQYF
TRBD2 NA TRBJ2-1 TRBV15 15 CATSGSRDYYNEQFF
NA NA TRBJ2-5 TRBV28 11 CASSKGETQYF
NA NA TRBJ2-1 TRBV5-8 17 CASSHVLAESSYNEQFF
NA NA TRBJ2-1 TRBV2 15 CASSGAQVLYDEQFF
NA NA TRBJ2-7 TRBV19 15 CASSIGNPGPYEQYF
NA once TRBJ2-7 TRBV10-3 13 CAISPRGANEQYF
NA NA TRBJ2-7 TRBV19 13 CASSTRAPYEQYF